This TCR beta chain stems from a study of long-term antiretroviral therapy in people with HIV. Regarding the study as a whole: Clonal populations expanded prior to ART predominated within the repertoire at all time points. An increase in diversity followed ART, yet levels stayed below transplant donor controls.

V lost 2 bases and J lost 5, with 15 bases in between. Per germline, CDR1 WSHSY and CDR2 SAAADI. The CDR3 runs to 15 residues. Concerning this clone itself: No antigen is known for it.

Samples were assayed with immunoSEQ v3.0 at survey level. Clones were read by immunoSEQ multiplex PCR, and TCRdb kept only the in-frame ones, dropping some. Of about 40,000 clones listed, 80% to 90% are singletons. This clonotype was obtained from a woman aged 45-60 years with HIV. The chain couples TRBV10-2 to TRBJ1-2; no definite D call. The material sequenced was unsorted PBMCs, taken 1.2 years after starting antiretroviral therapy. The CDR3 loop is CASSEGVEVGYGYTF. The CDR3 DNA follows: TGCGCCAGCAGTGAGGGAGTTGAAGTAGGGTATGGCTACACCTTC.